Each of the 27 T cell receptor beta chains below was sequenced from the same sample in a study of blood T cell repertoires in COVID-19. Repertoires were generated with immunoSEQ multiplex PCR, while TCRdb's copy carries only in-frame clones and drops some. The sample has under 200,000 clones, 87% seen once; the top ten hold approximately 3.3%. What was sequenced was peripheral blood. These receptor sequences come from a man aged 18 to 29 with active or convalescent COVID-19.

V gene TRBV7-8 combines with J gene TRBJ2-7; D might be TRBD1 (6 bases). Deletions cut 5 bases from V and 3 bases from J, with 17 bases between. CDR3 length equals 15 residues. Per the germline V gene, CDR1 is SGHVS and CDR2 is FQNEAQ. The CDR3 DNA reads TGTGCCAGCAGCAGGGATGGGGACACAATCTACGAGCAGTACTTC. The encoded protein is CASSRDGDTIYEQYF.

This clone was recorded only once. The rearrangement uses TRBV29-1 and TRBJ2-2; the D is unclear. The ends were cut back, 6 bases at V and 1 base at J, with 9 bases in the middle. Germline assignment: CDR1 SQVTM and CDR2 ANQGSEA. The CDR3 totals 13 residues. CDR3 coding DNA: TGCAGCGTCCCCCGACTGAACACCGGGGAGCTGTTTTTT. Translating gives CSVPRLNTGELFF.

The chain recombines TRBV7-9 with TRBJ1-1; D is perhaps TRBD1 (6 bases). Germline CDR1 SEHNR, CDR2 FQNEAQ (reference sequence). The ends were cut back, 4 bases at V and 5 bases at J, with 23 bases in the middle. The CDR3 runs to 17 residues. CDR3: CASSWPWVQAGETEAFF. In nucleotides, the CDR3 is TGTGCCAGCAGCTGGCCGTGGGTACAGGCAGGGGAGACTGAAGCTTTCTTT.

A single count supports this clone. This chain uses TRBV9 with TRBJ1-4; D gene unclear. CDR3 length equals 12 residues. CDR1 is SGDLS, CDR2 YYNGEE, per germline. Trimming shortened V by 4 bases and J by 5 bases, and 6 bases separated the two germline ends. CDR3 in DNA: TGTGCCAGCAGCCGGGGAAATGAAAAACTGTTTTTT. Residues: CASSRGNEKLFF.

The V call is TRBV27, the J call TRBJ1-3; TRBD1 might be the D (6 bases). V was pared by 5 bases and J by 0 bases, with 11 bases between. This CDR3 has 15 amino acids. Germline loops: CDR1 MNHEY, CDR2 SMNVEV (reference sequence). This CDR3 reads CASSIQGSSGNTIYF. The DNA for the CDR3 is TGTGCCAGCAGTATACAGGGCAGCTCTGGAAACACCATATATTTT.

This clone was picked up one time. V gene TRBV19 combines with J gene TRBJ2-6; D ambiguous. This CDR3 comprises 16 residues. V was cut by 3 bases and J by 0 bases, with 9 bases left in between. In germline, CDR1 is LNHDA, CDR2 SQIVND (reference sequence). The CDR3 here is CASSIPRVSGANVLTF. The CDR3 DNA sequence: TGTGCCAGTAGTATTCCCCGGGTCTCTGGGGCCAACGTCCTGACTTTC.

V usage is TRBV11-3 and J usage is TRBJ1-2, with a possible D match to TRBD1 (5 bases). The CDR3 covers 14 residues. Per germline, CDR1 SGHNT and CDR2 YENEEA. Between the trimmed V and J ends, which lost 5 bases and 2 bases, there was a span of 12 bases. The DNA for the CDR3 is TGTGCCAGCAGCGAGACAGCAGGAAACTATGGCTACACCTTC. Protein product: CASSETAGNYGYTF.

This chain connects TRBV7-2 to TRBJ1-2, with D unclear. The V and J ends lost 4 bases and 8 bases respectively, with 11 bases between them. The CDR3 has 12 residues. CDR1 and CDR2 from the germline V gene are SGHTA and FQGNSA. CDR3 amino acids: CASSSTLAGYTF. The CDR3 DNA is TGTGCCAGCAGCTCCACCCTGGCAGGCTACACCTTC.

The chain carries TRBV19 and TRBJ2-3, with D possibly matching TRBD1 (6 bases). The V end was cut by 3 bases, the J end by 4 bases, with 8 bases between. The CDR3 has 13 amino acids. CDR1 and CDR2 (germline): LNHDA, SQIVND (reference sequence). The CDR3: CASSIGTSDTQYF. In nucleotides, the CDR3 is TGTGCCAGTAGTATCGGGACATCAGATACGCAGTATTTT.

The V call is TRBV29-1, the J call TRBJ1-2; unclear D gene. Germline CDR1 SQVTM, CDR2 ANQGSEA. There are 13 residues in the CDR3. Trimming stripped 0 bases from V and 6 bases from J, with 11 bases between. This chain's CDR3 is CSVEEAGRDGYTF. CDR3 sequence (DNA): TGCAGCGTTGAAGAGGCGGGTAGGGATGGCTACACCTTC.

This clone appeared a few times. CDR3 bases: TGCGCCAGCAGCCAAGAGTCAGGCAGGGAGCAGTTCTTC. Its translation is CASSQESGREQFF. The V and J genes are TRBV4-3 and TRBJ2-1; D not resolved. Germline CDR1 is LGHNA and CDR2 is YSLEER. The length of the CDR3 is 13 residues. V was trimmed by 0 bases and J by 10 bases, leaving 10 bases between them.

This sequence joins TRBV6-5 and TRBJ1-6; D perhaps matches TRBD1 (6 bases). Between the trimmed V and J ends, which lost 6 bases and 8 bases, there was a span of 11 bases. CDR3 length: 13 amino acids. CDR1 MNHEY and CDR2 SVGAGI come from the germline V gene. CDR3 nucleotides: TGTGCCAGCAGGTCAAGGACAGATTCACCCCTCCACTTT. It specifies CASRSRTDSPLHF.

The chain links TRBV6-1 to TRBJ2-3; 7 nucleotides line up with TRBD2. After removal of 0 bases from V and 1 base from J, the junction contained 1 base not matched to a gene. Germline V gives CDR1 MNHNS, CDR2 SASEGT. The length of the CDR3 is 15 residues. CDR3 nucleotide sequence: TGTGCCAGCAGTGAAGCGGCGGGGGGCACAGATACGCAGTATTTT. It codes for CASSEAAGGTDTQYF.

J is TRBJ2-1 and V is TRBV6-6; 11 bases are shared with TRBD2. CDR3 length: 16 residues. J gave up 10 bases and V 5 bases, and 13 bases lay outside the gene matches. CDR1 MNHNY and CDR2 SVGAGI come from the germline V gene (reference sequence). DNA of the CDR3: TGTGCCAGCAGTGCCCACCATCCGGGACTAGCGGACGAGCAGTTCTTC. It encodes CASSAHHPGLADEQFF.

The chain carries TRBV5-4 and TRBJ2-1; perhaps TRBD2 as D (5 bases). The CDR3 has 13 amino acids. The germline V gene has CDR1 SGHNT and CDR2 YYREEE (reference sequence). Between the trimmed V and J ends, which lost 0 bases and 7 bases, there was a span of 8 bases. The CDR3 is CASSLVRANEQFF. CDR3 in DNA: TGTGCCAGCAGCTTGGTGAGGGCGAATGAGCAGTTCTTC.

V usage is TRBV30 and J usage is TRBJ1-1, with a tentative D call TRBD1 (6 bases). The CDR3 is 13 amino acids. The V and J ends lost 4 bases and 4 bases respectively, with 13 bases between them. CDR1 is GTSNPN and CDR2 is SVGIG in the germline V gene (reference sequence). For the CDR3, the DNA is TGTGCCTGGACCCGGACAGTAGGCACTGAAGCTTTCTTT. Its translation: CAWTRTVGTEAFF.

In DNA form, the CDR3 reads TGTGCCAGCAGTCTAGTTTCTCCTACATCTTTTTACAATGAGCAGTTCTTC. Protein: CASSLVSPTSFYNEQFF. The V call is TRBV14, the J call TRBJ2-1; no reliable D call. CDR1 and CDR2 (germline): SGHDN, FVKESK. With 6 bases removed from V and 4 bases from J, the gap between germline ends came to 22 bases. The CDR3 loop spans 17 amino acids.

This chain connects TRBV5-1 to TRBJ1-6, with 7 nucleotides matching TRBD1. The germline CDR1 and CDR2 sequences are SGHRS and YFSETQ. This CDR3 region has 15 residues. V lost 4 bases and J lost 6; bases outside the gene matches: 7. CDR3: CASSRQGVLNSPLHF. CDR3 DNA: TGCGCCAGCAGCCGCCAGGGGGTTCTTAATTCACCCCTCCACTTT.

The rearrangement uses TRBV27 and TRBJ2-5; 10 bases map to TRBD2. The V and J ends lost 6 bases and 4 bases, in that order; junction bases with no gene match: 5. Germline CDR1 and CDR2: MNHEY and SMNVEV (reference sequence). CDR3 size: 14 residues. CDR3 loop: CASSLAGAPETQYF. The DNA for the CDR3 is TGTGCCAGCAGCCTAGCGGGAGCCCCAGAGACCCAGTACTTC.

A note on this clone: Other DNA sequences in the same sample also yield this CDR3. The rearrangement links TRBV9 to TRBJ1-5; TRBD1 aligns across 8 bases. Trimming at V came to 0 bases and at J to 3 bases, leaving 2 bases not matched to a gene. CDR1 is SGDLS and CDR2 is YYNGEE in the germline V gene. This CDR3 has 15 amino acids. The CDR3 DNA reads as TGTGCCAGCAGCGTAGGACAGGGGACCAATCAGCCCCAGCATTTT. This codes for CASSVGQGTNQPQHF.

This clone occurred a few times. The chain is built from TRBV30 and TRBJ2-7; 8 bases are shared with TRBD1. J was trimmed by 2 bases and V by 8 bases; bases with no gene match: 11. The CDR3 covers 14 residues. Germline V gene lookup returns CDR1 GTSNPN and CDR2 SVGIG (reference sequence). The CDR3 DNA sequence: TGTGCCACGAATATGGACAGGGACCCCTACGAGCAGTACTTC. This translates into CATNMDRDPYEQYF.

The chain employs TRBV10-1 and TRBJ1-1; D is perhaps TRBD1 (5 bases). Germline CDR1 WNHNN, CDR2 SYGVQD (reference sequence). This CDR3 is built from 13 residues. With 6 bases removed from V and 2 bases from J, the gap between germline ends came to 10 bases. Here the CDR3 reads CASRFQGNTEAFF. The CDR3 DNA sequence: TGCGCCAGCAGATTCCAGGGAAACACTGAAGCTTTCTTT.

The genes are TRBV18 and TRBJ2-6; D is possibly TRBD2 (6 bases). This CDR3 spans 14 amino acids. CDR1 KGHSH and CDR2 LQKENI come from the germline V gene. V was trimmed by 4 bases and J by 2 bases, leaving 6 bases between them. As DNA, the CDR3 is TGTGCCAGCTCACGGGGGGCTGGGGCCAACGTCCTGACTTTC. Translating it yields CASSRGAGANVLTF.

This clone has just one count. This chain joins TRBV5-1 and TRBJ2-1; 8 bases fit TRBD1. The J segment lost 8 bases and the V segment lost 0 bases, leaving 4 bases of the junction unmatched. Germline CDR1 reads SGHRS; CDR2 reads YFSETQ. This CDR3 is built from 14 residues. CDR3 in amino acids: CASSLAGGGDEQFF. In DNA, the CDR3 is TGCGCCAGCAGCTTGGCAGGGGGCGGCGATGAGCAGTTCTTC.

The rearrangement links TRBV6-5 to TRBJ2-1, with D maybe TRBD2 (6 bases). With 2 bases removed from V and 5 bases from J, the gap between germline ends came to 7 bases. The CDR3 covers 13 residues. Germline lookup yields CDR1 MNHEY and CDR2 SVGAGI. The CDR3 sequence: CASSYGGHNEQFF. The CDR3, as DNA: TGTGCCAGCAGTTACGGAGGGCACAATGAGCAGTTCTTC.

The chain recombines TRBV7-2 with TRBJ2-7; D possibly corresponds to TRBD2 (6 bases). V lost 5 bases, J lost 6 bases, and 14 bases lay in between. The length of the CDR3 is 13 residues. CDR1 and CDR2 from the germline V gene are SGHTA and FQGNSA. The CDR3 here is CASSVGLSLEQYF. CDR3 coding DNA: TGTGCCAGCAGCGTGGGACTCTCTCTCGAGCAGTACTTC.

The chain uses TRBV7-3 and TRBJ2-1, with D possibly being TRBD1 (7 bases). Germline assignment: CDR1 SGHTA and CDR2 FQGTGA. The CDR3 consists of 15 residues. The V end was cut by 7 bases, the J end by 7 bases, with 20 bases between. CDR3 in amino acids: CASTQGGSSRNEQFF. The DNA of the CDR3 is TGTGCCAGCACCCAGGGGGGATCCTCCCGTAATGAGCAGTTCTTC.